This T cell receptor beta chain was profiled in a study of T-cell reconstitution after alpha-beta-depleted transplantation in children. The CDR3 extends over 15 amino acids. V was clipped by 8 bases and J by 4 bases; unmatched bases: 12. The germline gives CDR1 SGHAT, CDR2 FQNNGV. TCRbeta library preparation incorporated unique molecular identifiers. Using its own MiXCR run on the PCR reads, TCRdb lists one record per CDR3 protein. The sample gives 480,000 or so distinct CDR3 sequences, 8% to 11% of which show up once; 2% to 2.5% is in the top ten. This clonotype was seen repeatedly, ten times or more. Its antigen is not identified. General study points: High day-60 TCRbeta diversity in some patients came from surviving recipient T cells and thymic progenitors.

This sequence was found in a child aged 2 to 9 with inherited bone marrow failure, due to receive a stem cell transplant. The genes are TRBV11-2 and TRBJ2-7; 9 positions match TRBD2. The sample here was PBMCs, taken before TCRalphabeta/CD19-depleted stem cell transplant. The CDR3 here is CASLGLAGWLYEQYF. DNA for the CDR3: TGTGCCAGCTTAGGGCTAGCGGGATGGTTATACGAGCAGTACTTC.